This TCR beta chain is drawn from a study of sequential checkpoint blockade in melanoma. Across the whole study: Randomization was 1:1 between first-line nivolumab→ipilimumab and ipilimumab→nivolumab. Maintenance nivolumab came after either treatment sequence.

The method was immunoSEQ multiplex PCR; TCRdb's version includes in-frame clones alone and lacks a portion of them. This sample yields fewer than 20,000 clones, of which 72% are seen a single time; about 20% belongs to the top ten. Per germline, CDR1 MDHEN and CDR2 SYDVKM. Trimming shortened V by 3 bases and J by 4 bases, and 7 bases separated the two germline ends. CDR3 length: 12 residues. Treatment reported: randomized to nivolumab then ipilimumab (arm A) or the reverse (arm B). Sorted cells were live CD3+CD8+, lacking CD19 and CD56, from PBMCs. This sequence was found in a human donor with melanoma. This chain links TRBV28 with TRBJ2-7, with TRBD1 as a possible D gene (6 bases). The sample consisted of CD8+ T cells sorted from blood (inferred from file names), taken from a patient given nivolumab and ipilimumab in sequence. CDR3 sequence: CASSLRGYEQYF. In DNA form, the CDR3 reads TGTGCCAGCAGTTTGAGGGGGTACGAGCAGTACTTC.